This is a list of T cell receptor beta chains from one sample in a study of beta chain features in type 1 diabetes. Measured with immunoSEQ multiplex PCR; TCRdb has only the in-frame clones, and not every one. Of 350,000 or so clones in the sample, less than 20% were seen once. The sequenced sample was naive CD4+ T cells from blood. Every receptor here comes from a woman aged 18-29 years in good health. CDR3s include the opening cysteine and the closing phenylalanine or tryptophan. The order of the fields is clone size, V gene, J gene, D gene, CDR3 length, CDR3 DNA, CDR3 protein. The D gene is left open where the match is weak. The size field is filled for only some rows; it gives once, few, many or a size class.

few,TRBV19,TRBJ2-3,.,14,TGTGCCAGTAGTACGCCTAACCTAGGGGGTACGCAGTATTTT,CASSTPNLGGTQYF
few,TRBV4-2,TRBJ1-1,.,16,TGTGCCAGCAGCCAAGTCTTAGGCGGGACGAACACTGAAGCTTTCTTT,CASSQVLGGTNTEAFF
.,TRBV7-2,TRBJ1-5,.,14,TGTGCCAGCAGCTTAAGGCAGGGAGGTCAGCCCCAGCATTTT,CASSLRQGGQPQHF
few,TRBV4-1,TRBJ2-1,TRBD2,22,TGCGCCAGCAGCCAAACAACCTCTCGACTAGCGGGAAACCCTAGCTCCTACAATGAGCAGTTCTTC,CASSQTTSRLAGNPSSYNEQFF
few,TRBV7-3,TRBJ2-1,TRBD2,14,TGTGCCAGCAGCATTAGCGGGGGGGCCCGAGAGCAGTTCTTC,CASSISGGAREQFF
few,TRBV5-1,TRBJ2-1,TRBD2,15,TGCGCCAGCAGCTCCGGACTAGCGGGAGCTCTTGGTCAGTTCTTC,CASSSGLAGALGQFF
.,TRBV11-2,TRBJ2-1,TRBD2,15,TGTGCCAGCAGCACAGCGGGAGCCTTCTACAATGAGCAGTTCTTC,CASSTAGAFYNEQFF
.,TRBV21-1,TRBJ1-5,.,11,TGTGCCAGGAGTCATAATCAGCCCCAGCATTTT,CARSHNQPQHF
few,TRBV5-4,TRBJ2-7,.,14,TGTGCCAGCAGCCGAGAGGTCGAGCAGTACGAGCAGTACTTC,CASSREVEQYEQYF
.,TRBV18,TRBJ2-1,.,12,TGTGCCAGCTCACAACCCCAGCGTGAGCAGTTCTTC,CASSQPQREQFF
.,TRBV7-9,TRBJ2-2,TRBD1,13,TGTGCCAGCAGCTCACAGGGGCCCGGGGAGCTGTTTTTT,CASSSQGPGELFF
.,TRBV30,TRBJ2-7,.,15,TGTGCCTGGAGTGCACAGGGACCCTACCGTTACGAGCAGTACTTC,CAWSAQGPYRYEQYF
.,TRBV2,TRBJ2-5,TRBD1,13,TGTGCCAGCAACCTACAGGGGCAAGAGACCCAGTACTTC,CASNLQGQETQYF
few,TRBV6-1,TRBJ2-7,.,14,TGTGCCAGCAGTGAAGGGGGCGTAACCTACGAGCAGTACTTC,CASSEGGVTYEQYF
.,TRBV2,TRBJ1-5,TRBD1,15,TGTGCCAGCAGTTTAGGGACAGCCGGCTTTCGAGCCCAGCATTTT,CASSLGTAGFRAQHF
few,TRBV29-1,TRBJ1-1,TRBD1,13,TGCAGCGTTCGAGAGGACAGGGTAACTGAAGCTTTCTTT,CSVREDRVTEAFF
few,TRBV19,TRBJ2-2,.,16,TGTGCCAGTAATACCCCTGGCCGCGAGCGCACCGGGGAGCTGTTTTTT,CASNTPGRERTGELFF
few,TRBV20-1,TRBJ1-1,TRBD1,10,TGCAGTGCTACACAGGGGGAAGCTTTCTTT,CSATQGEAFF
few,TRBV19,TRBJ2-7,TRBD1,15,TGTGCCAGTAGTCCCGGGACAGGTGGGAACTACGAGCAGTACTTC,CASSPGTGGNYEQYF
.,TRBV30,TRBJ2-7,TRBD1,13,TGTGCCTGGAGTGGAGACAGGGCTTACGAGCAGTACTTC,CAWSGDRAYEQYF
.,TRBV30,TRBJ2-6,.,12,TGTGCCTGGGAGAAGGGGGCCAACGTCCTGACTTTC,CAWEKGANVLTF
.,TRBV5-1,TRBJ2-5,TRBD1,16,TGCGCCAGCAGCCCGGAAACCGGGACAGGGGGCGAGACCCAGTACTTC,CASSPETGTGGETQYF
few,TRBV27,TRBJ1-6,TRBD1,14,TGTGCCAGCAGTTCGCCCGGGACAGCTTCACCCCTCCACTTT,CASSSPGTASPLHF
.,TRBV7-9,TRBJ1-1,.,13,TGTGCCAGCAGCTTAAGAGAGGCAGGGCCAGCTTTCTTT,CASSLREAGPAFF
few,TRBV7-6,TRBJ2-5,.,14,TGTGCCAGCAGCGCCATGCGCGGGCAAGAGACCCAGTACTTC,CASSAMRGQETQYF
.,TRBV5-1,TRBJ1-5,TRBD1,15,TGCGCCAGCAGCTTGGGAACAGGGGTGGGGCAGCCCCAGCATTTT,CASSLGTGVGQPQHF
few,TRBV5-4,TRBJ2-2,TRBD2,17,TGTGCCAGCAGCTTGGCCCCCGGGAGGCCGGGCACCGGGGAGCTGTTTTTT,CASSLAPGRPGTGELFF
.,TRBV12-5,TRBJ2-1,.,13,TGTGCTAGTGGTTTCCCGTCCTACAATGAGCAGTTCTTC,CASGFPSYNEQFF
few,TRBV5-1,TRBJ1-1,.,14,TGCGCCAGCAGCTTGACAGGTGTAAACACTGAAGCTTTCTTT,CASSLTGVNTEAFF
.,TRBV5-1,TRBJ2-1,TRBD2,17,TGCGCCAGCAGCTGGGGAGGTTCTAGCGGGACCTACAATGAGCAGTTCTTC,CASSWGGSSGTYNEQFF
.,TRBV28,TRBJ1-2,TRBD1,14,TGTGCCAGCAGAAAGGGACAGGGGACGTATGGCTACACCTTC,CASRKGQGTYGYTF
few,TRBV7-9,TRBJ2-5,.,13,TGTGCCAGCAGAAGGACTGGACAAGAGACCCAGTACTTC,CASRRTGQETQYF
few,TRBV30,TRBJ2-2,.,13,TGTGCCTGGAGTGTAATAGGGGTCGGGGAGCTGTTTTTT,CAWSVIGVGELFF
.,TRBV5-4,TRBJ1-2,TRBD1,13,TGTGCCAGCAGCCCTGGGACAGGGCCTGGCTACACCTTC,CASSPGTGPGYTF
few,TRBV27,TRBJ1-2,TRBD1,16,TGTGCCAGCAGTCCCCGAGTCGGGACAGGGAACTATGGCTACACCTTC,CASSPRVGTGNYGYTF
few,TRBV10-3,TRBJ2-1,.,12,TGTGCCATCACTAGCCAGTACAATGAGCAGTTCTTC,CAITSQYNEQFF
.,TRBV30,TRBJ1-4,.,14,TGTGCCTGGAGCGGGGGGGCGACTAATGAAAAACTGTTTTTT,CAWSGGATNEKLFF
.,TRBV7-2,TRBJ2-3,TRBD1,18,TGTGCCAGCAGCTTAGTCCCACAGGGGGCTCCCGGCACAGATACGCAGTATTTT,CASSLVPQGAPGTDTQYF
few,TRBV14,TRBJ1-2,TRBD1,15,TGTGCCAGCAGCCAGAGGGGGACAGTCTCCTCTGGCTACACCTTC,CASSQRGTVSSGYTF
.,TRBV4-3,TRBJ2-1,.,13,TGCGCCAGCGGGACTGCGACCTACAATGAGCAGTTCTTC,CASGTATYNEQFF
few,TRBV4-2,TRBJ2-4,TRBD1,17,TGTGCCAGCAGCCAAGATAGTTCAGGGGGAGCCAAAAACATTCAGTACTTC,CASSQDSSGGAKNIQYF
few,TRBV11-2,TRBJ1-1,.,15,TGTGCCAGCAGCTTTAGCCGTCCTATGAACGCTGAAGCTTTCTTT,CASSFSRPMNAEAFF
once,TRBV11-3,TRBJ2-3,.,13,TGTGCCAGCCAGGGAATGGGCACAGATACGCAGTATTTT,CASQGMGTDTQYF
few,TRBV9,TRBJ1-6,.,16,TGTGCCAGCAGCGAATCTCCAGGGGCGCAGAATTCACCCCTCCACTTT,CASSESPGAQNSPLHF
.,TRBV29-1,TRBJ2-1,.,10,TGCAGCGCTGGAGACAATGAGCAGTTCTTC,CSAGDNEQFF
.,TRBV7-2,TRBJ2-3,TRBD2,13,TGTGCCAGCAGACTAGCGGGGTCAGATACGCAGTATTTT,CASRLAGSDTQYF
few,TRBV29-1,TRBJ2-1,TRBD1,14,TGCAGCGTTGGGGACAGGGTATCCTACAATGAGCAGTTCTTC,CSVGDRVSYNEQFF
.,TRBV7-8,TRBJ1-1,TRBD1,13,TGTGCCAGCAGCCCCGGGACAGGGGTAAAAGCTTTCTTT,CASSPGTGVKAFF
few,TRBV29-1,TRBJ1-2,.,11,TGCAGCGTTGATTACGGCTATGGCTACACCTTC,CSVDYGYGYTF
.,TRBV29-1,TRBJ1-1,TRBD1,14,TGCAGCGTTGAAGACCACAGGGGGCCCACTGAAGCTTTCTTT,CSVEDHRGPTEAFF
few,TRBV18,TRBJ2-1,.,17,TGTGCCAGCTCATCGGCATACAGGCTGAGCTCCTACAATGAGCAGTTCTTC,CASSSAYRLSSYNEQFF
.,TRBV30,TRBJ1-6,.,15,TGTGCCTGGAGCGCTAGGGGGTTAGGTAATTCACCCCTCCACTTT,CAWSARGLGNSPLHF
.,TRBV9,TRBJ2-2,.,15,TGTGCCAGCAGCGTAGGAGGGGGGAACACCGGGGAGCTGTTTTTT,CASSVGGGNTGELFF
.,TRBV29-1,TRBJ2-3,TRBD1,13,TGCAGCGTTCGGAGACAGGGCGCAGATACGCAGTATTTT,CSVRRQGADTQYF
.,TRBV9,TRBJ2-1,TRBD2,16,TGTGCCAGCAGCGTAACCCCTGGACTAGCCCACAATGAGCAGTTCTTC,CASSVTPGLAHNEQFF
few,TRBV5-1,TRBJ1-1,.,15,TGCGCCAGCAGCTTGGAGGGCAGTGGGGGGACTGAAGCTTTCTTT,CASSLEGSGGTEAFF
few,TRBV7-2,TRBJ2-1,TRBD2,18,TGTGCCAGCAGCGGCACAGGACTAGCGGGTATTAGTTACAATGAGCAGTTCTTC,CASSGTGLAGISYNEQFF
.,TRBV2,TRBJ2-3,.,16,TGTGCCAGCAGTGAATCAGGCAGATCTAGCACAGATACGCAGTATTTT,CASSESGRSSTDTQYF
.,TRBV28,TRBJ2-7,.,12,TGTGCCAGCAGTTTGCAGGGGTACGAGCAGTACTTC,CASSLQGYEQYF